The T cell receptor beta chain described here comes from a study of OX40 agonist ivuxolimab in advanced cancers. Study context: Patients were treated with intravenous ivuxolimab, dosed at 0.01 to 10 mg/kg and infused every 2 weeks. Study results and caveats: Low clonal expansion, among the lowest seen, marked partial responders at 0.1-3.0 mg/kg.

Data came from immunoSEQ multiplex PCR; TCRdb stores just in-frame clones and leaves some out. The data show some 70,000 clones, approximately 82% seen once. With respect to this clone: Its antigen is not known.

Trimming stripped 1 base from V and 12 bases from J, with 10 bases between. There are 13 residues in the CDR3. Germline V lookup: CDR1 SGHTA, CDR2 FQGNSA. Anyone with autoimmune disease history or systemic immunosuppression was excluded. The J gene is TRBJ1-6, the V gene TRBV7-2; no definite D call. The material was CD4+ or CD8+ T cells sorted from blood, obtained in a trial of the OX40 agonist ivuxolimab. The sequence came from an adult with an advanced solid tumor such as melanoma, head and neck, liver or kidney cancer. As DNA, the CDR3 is TGTGCCAGCAGCTTAGATCGCGCCCAACCCCTCCACTTT. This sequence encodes CASSLDRAQPLHF.